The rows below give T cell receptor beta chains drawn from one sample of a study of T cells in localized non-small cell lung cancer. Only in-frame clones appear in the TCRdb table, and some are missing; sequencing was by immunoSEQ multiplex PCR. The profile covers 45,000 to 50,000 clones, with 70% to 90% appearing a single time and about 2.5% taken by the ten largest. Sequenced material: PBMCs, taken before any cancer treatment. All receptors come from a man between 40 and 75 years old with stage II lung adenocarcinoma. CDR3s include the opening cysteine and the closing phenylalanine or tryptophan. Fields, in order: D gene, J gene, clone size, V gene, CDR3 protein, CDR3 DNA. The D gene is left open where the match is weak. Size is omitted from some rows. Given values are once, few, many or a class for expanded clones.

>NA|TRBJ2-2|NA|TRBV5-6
CASSLAQNTGELFF
TGTGCCAGCAGCTTGGCACAGAACACCGGGGAGCTGTTTTTT
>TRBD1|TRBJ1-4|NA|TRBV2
CASRQGPNEKLFF
TGTGCCAGTCGACAGGGGCCTAATGAAAAACTGTTTTTT
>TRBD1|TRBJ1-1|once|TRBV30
CAWSEGANTEAFF
TGTGCCTGGAGTGAGGGGGCCAACACTGAAGCTTTCTTT
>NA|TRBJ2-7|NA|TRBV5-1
CASGPSGARSAYEQYF
TGCGCCAGCGGCCCTTCGGGGGCGCGATCAGCCTACGAGCAGTACTTC
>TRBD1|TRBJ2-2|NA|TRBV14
CASSQVRGRNGELFF
TGTGCCAGCAGCCAAGTCAGGGGGCGAAACGGGGAGCTGTTTTTT
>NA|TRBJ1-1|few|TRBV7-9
CASSSGGARDTEAFF
TGTGCCAGCAGCTCGGGGGGTGCTCGGGACACTGAAGCTTTCTTT
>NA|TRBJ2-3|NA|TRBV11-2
CASSSLGQLLSTDTQYF
TGTGCCAGCAGCTCTCTGGGACAACTACTTAGCACAGATACGCAGTATTTT
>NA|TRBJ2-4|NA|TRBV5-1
CASSLAVSTEQYF
TGCGCCAGCAGCTTGGCCGTTAGTACAGAACAGTACTTC
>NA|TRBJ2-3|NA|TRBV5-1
CASSLVRGVGTDTQYF
TGCGCCAGCAGCTTGGTCCGCGGGGTGGGCACAGATACGCAGTATTTT
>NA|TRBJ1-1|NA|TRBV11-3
CASSSAGGRTEAFF
TGTGCCAGCAGCTCCGCCGGGGGGCGAACTGAAGCTTTCTTT
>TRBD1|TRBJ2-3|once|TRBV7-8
CASSYTTGQATATDTQYF
TGTGCCAGCAGCTACACAACGGGACAGGCCACGGCCACAGATACGCAGTATTTT
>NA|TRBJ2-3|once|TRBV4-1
CASSRSGSGTDTQYF
TGCGCCAGCAGTCGCTCAGGGTCCGGCACAGATACGCAGTATTTT
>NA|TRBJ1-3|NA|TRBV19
CASSKPPHGNTIYF
TGTGCCAGTAGCAAACCCCCGCACGGAAACACCATATATTTT
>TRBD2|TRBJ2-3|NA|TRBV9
CASSVGDSGYTDTQYF
TGTGCCAGCAGCGTAGGGGATAGCGGGTACACAGATACGCAGTATTTT
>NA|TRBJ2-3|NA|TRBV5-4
CASSSPHSFTDTQYF
TGTGCCAGCAGCTCCCCCCACTCCTTCACAGATACGCAGTATTTT
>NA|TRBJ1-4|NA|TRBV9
CASSVGQNPEKLFF
TGTGCCAGCAGCGTAGGACAGAACCCTGAAAAACTGTTTTTT
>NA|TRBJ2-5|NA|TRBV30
CAWRILGEETQYF
TGTGCCTGGAGAATCCTGGGGGAAGAGACCCAGTACTTC
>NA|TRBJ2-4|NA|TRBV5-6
CASSFGVKNIQYF
TGTGCCAGCAGCTTCGGTGTCAAAAACATTCAGTACTTC
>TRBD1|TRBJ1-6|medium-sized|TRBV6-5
CASSTGQHNSPLHF
TGTGCCAGCAGTACGGGACAGCATAATTCACCCCTCCACTTT
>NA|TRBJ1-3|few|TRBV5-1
CASSESWGEGNTIYF
TGCGCCAGCAGCGAGAGTTGGGGAGAGGGAAACACCATATATTTT
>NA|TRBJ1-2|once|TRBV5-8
CASSLKGYGQYSGYTF
TGTGCCAGCAGCTTGAAGGGGTACGGGCAGTATAGCGGCTACACCTTC
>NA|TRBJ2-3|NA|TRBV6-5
CASSYDRGRQYF
TGTGCCAGCAGTTACGACCGGGGGCGACAGTATTTT
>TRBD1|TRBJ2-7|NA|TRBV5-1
CASSHSPGQSIYEQYF
TGCGCCAGCAGCCACAGTCCGGGACAGAGTATTTACGAGCAGTACTTC
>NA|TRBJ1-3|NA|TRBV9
CASSVARETGNTIYF
TGTGCCAGCAGCGTAGCCAGGGAAACTGGAAACACCATATATTTT
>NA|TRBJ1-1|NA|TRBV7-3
CASSLLPAPLGGTEAFF
TGTGCCAGCAGCTTATTGCCGGCTCCACTCGGGGGGACTGAAGCTTTCTTT
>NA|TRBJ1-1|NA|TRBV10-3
CAIGEPMNTEAFF
TGTGCCATCGGAGAGCCTATGAACACTGAAGCTTTCTTT
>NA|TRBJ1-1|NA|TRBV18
CASSHGKNTEAFF
TGTGCCAGCTCCCATGGGAAGAACACTGAAGCTTTCTTT
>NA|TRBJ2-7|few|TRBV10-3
CAIQPPQGGEQYF
TGTGCCATACAGCCCCCTCAAGGGGGCGAGCAGTACTTC
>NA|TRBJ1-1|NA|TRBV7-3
CASSLRRVGQGHTEAFF
TGTGCCAGCAGCTTACGGAGGGTGGGGCAGGGGCACACTGAAGCTTTCTTT
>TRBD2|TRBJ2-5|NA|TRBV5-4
CASSFGSGAGEIQYF
TGTGCCAGCAGCTTTGGAAGCGGGGCCGGGGAGATCCAGTACTTC
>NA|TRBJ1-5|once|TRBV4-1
CASSQGAGNNQPQHF
TGCGCCAGCAGCCAAGGTGCGGGAAACAATCAGCCCCAGCATTTT
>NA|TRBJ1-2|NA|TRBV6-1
CASSTAALGYTF
TGTGCCAGCAGTACCGCCGCGTTGGGCTACACCTTC
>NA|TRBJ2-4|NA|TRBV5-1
CASRDRMENIQYF
TGCGCCAGCCGCGACAGGATGGAAAACATTCAGTACTTC
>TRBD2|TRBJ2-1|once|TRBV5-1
CASSFRTSGGNNEQFF
TGCGCCAGCAGCTTCAGGACTAGCGGGGGTAACAATGAGCAGTTCTTC
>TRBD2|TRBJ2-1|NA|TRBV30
CAWSGLDYNEQFF
TGTGCCTGGAGCGGACTAGATTACAATGAGCAGTTCTTC
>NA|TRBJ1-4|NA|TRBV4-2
CASSQEGEKLFF
TGTGCCAGCAGCCAAGAGGGTGAAAAACTGTTTTTT
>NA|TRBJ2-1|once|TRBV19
CATSLGPGPNEQFF
TGTGCCACCTCTTTGGGGCCAGGGCCCAATGAGCAGTTCTTC
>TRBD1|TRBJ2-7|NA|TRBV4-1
CASSRYAQGARYEQYF
TGCGCCAGCAGCCGATACGCGCAGGGGGCGCGTTACGAGCAGTACTTC
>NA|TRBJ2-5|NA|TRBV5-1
CASSLRGYQETQYF
TGCGCCAGCAGCTTGCGGGGATACCAAGAGACCCAGTACTTC
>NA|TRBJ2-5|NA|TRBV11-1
CASSLPGWETQYF
TGTGCCAGCAGCTTACCGGGATGGGAGACCCAGTACTTC
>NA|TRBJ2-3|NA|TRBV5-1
CASSFTDTQYF
TGCGCCAGCAGCTTCACAGATACGCAGTATTTT